The next 28 T cell receptor beta chains were all read from a single sample in a study of CXCR3-negative and CXCR3-positive naive CD8 T cells. Regarding the study as a whole: Naive cells positive for CXCR3 carried more hydrophobic TRB CDR3s than CXCR3-negative ones.

It was by 5' RACE with UMI labels that the TRB cDNA libraries were prepared. TCRdb reprocessed the 5' RACE reads, keeping one entry per CDR3 protein, no DNA. Its table lists roughly 110,000 distinct CDR3 sequences. Antigen specificity for these receptors is unknown. Sequencing was done on a sample of naive CXCR3+ CD8+ T cells from blood. The subset: CD45RO-CCR7+CD27+CD95- naive CD8+ T cells expressing CXCR3 (TNR3+). These receptors were collected from a human donor in good health. Some clones in this sample may be carry-over from other donors' samples.

The V call is TRBV4-3, the J call TRBJ2-7; TCRdb names TRBD1, which stays unverified in the absence of DNA. Germline assignment: CDR1 LGHNA and CDR2 YSLEER. The CDR3 runs 14 residues. CDR3: CASSQDSGGYEQYF.

The chain combines TRBV29-1 with TRBJ2-1; TCRdb outputs TRBD2, but without DNA this stays unchecked. The length of the CDR3 is 18 residues. The V gene's germline CDR1 is SQVTM and CDR2 ANQGSEA. The CDR3: CSVEEYITSGSTDNEQFF.

This chain connects TRBV6-6 to TRBJ1-1; TCRdb outputs TRBD1, but without DNA this stays unchecked. This CDR3 is 13 amino acids long. Germline V gene data show CDR1 as MNHNY and CDR2 as SVGAGI (reference sequence). CDR3: CASSYGGGTEAFF.

V usage is TRBV7-9 and J usage is TRBJ2-2; TCRdb names TRBD1, which stays unverified in the absence of DNA. CDR1 SEHNR and CDR2 FQNEAQ come from the germline V gene (reference sequence). The CDR3 has 16 amino acids. The CDR3 sequence: CASSFPGTGGSGELFF.

The chain couples TRBV7-6 to TRBJ2-7; as DNA is missing, the TRBD1 call by TCRdb cannot be tested. The germline V gene encodes CDR1 SGHVS and CDR2 FNYEAQ. There are 12 residues in the CDR3. Here the CDR3 reads CASSPDFNEKYF.

The chain uses TRBV5-1 and TRBJ2-7. The CDR3 consists of 12 residues. Germline assignment: CDR1 SGHRS and CDR2 YFSETQ. This CDR3 is CASSLAQHEQYF.

The CDR3 reads CASSLATRDSYTEAFF. The chain recombines TRBV7-7 with TRBJ1-1. The CDR3 is 16 residues long. CDR1 and CDR2 from the germline V gene are SSHAT and FNYEAQ (reference sequence).

This chain uses TRBV12-3 or TRBV12-4 with TRBJ2-5; there is no DNA to check the TCRdb D call of TRBD1. This CDR3 is 16 amino acids long. The CDR3 protein is CASSLGGPGLGETQYF.

The chain couples TRBV10-3 to TRBJ2-1; as DNA is missing, the TRBD1 call by TCRdb cannot be tested. Per germline, CDR1 ENHRY and CDR2 SYGVKD. The CDR3 is made up of 15 amino acids. CDR3 protein: CAISEGGRGYNEQFF.

This rearrangement joins TRBV14 to TRBJ2-7; the TCRdb D gene call, TRBD2, has no DNA to confirm it. The germline V gene has CDR1 SGHDN and CDR2 FVKESK. The CDR3 spans 14 residues. This CDR3 reads CASSSQREAHEQYF.

J is TRBJ2-1 and V is TRBV7-8; TCRdb gives TRBD2 as the D gene, but with no DNA this cannot be confirmed. This CDR3 contains 14 residues. Germline assignment: CDR1 SGHVS and CDR2 FQNEAQ. The CDR3 region is CASCRTSCWDEQFF. Full variable domain (missing parts from reference TRBV7-8 and TRBJ2-1): GAGVSQSPRYKVAKRGQDVALRCDPISGHVSLFWYQQALGQGPEFLTYFQNEAQLDKSGLPSDRFFAERPEGSVSTLKIQRTQQEDSAVYLCASCRTSCWDEQFFGPGTRLTVL.

The chain links TRBV11-2 to TRBJ1-1; TCRdb proposes TRBD1, but this gene call is untestable without DNA. This CDR3 has 16 residues. Germline loops: CDR1 SGHAT, CDR2 FQNNGV. The CDR3 is CASSSVLFGPSSEAFF.

The chain employs TRBV6-6 and TRBJ2-7; the TCRdb D gene call, TRBD1, has no DNA to confirm it. This CDR3 has 13 amino acids. The V gene's germline CDR1 is MNHNY and CDR2 SVGAGI (reference sequence). CDR3 protein: CASRFYRGYEQYF.

V is TRBV20-1 and J is TRBJ2-1; TCRdb proposes TRBD2, but this gene call is untestable without DNA. The CDR3 sequence is 16 residues long. The germline V gene encodes CDR1 DFQATT and CDR2 SNEGSKA (reference sequence). This chain's CDR3 is CSARALAAGVVDEQFF.

CDR3 sequence: CASSHTLAVPVDTQYF. The chain recombines TRBV14 with TRBJ2-3; the TCRdb D gene call, TRBD1, has no DNA to confirm it. Germline V gene sequence: CDR1 SGHDN, CDR2 FVKESK. The CDR3 runs to 16 residues.

The chain couples TRBV24-1 to TRBJ2-3; TCRdb names TRBD2, which stays unverified in the absence of DNA. Germline lookup yields CDR1 KGHDR and CDR2 SFDVKD. CDR3 length: 15 amino acids. CDR3 sequence reads: CATSEAGVQEDTQYF.

The chain's CDR3 is CSVEGTGNYGYTF. This chain uses TRBV29-1 with TRBJ1-2; lacking DNA, the TRBD1 call made by TCRdb goes unchecked. Per the germline V gene, CDR1 is SQVTM and CDR2 is ANQGSEA. CDR3 length equals 13 residues.

The chain joins TRBV29-1 to TRBJ2-5; checking the TCRdb D call of TRBD1 is not possible without DNA. The CDR3 length is 12 residues. The germline V gene has CDR1 SQVTM and CDR2 ANQGSEA. This chain's CDR3 is CSVALRGETQYF.

This rearrangement joins TRBV7-9 to TRBJ1-5. This CDR3 has 15 residues. CDR1 is SEHNR, CDR2 FQNEAQ, per germline (reference sequence). CDR3 sequence reads: CASSPAGRGDQPQHF.

The chain employs TRBV7-9 and TRBJ2-7. Germline assignment: CDR1 SEHNR and CDR2 FQNEAQ (reference sequence). There are 11 residues in the CDR3. CDR3 in amino acids: CASSGLGEQYF.

The chain joins TRBV28 to TRBJ2-5; the D call of TRBD1 rests on TCRdb alone, since no DNA is present to check it. Germline V gives CDR1 MDHEN, CDR2 SYDVKM. This CDR3 has 13 amino acids. The CDR3 is CASQTGIQETQYF.

This sequence joins TRBV4-1 and TRBJ2-7. There are 14 residues in the CDR3. Germline V gene sequence: CDR1 MGHRA, CDR2 YSYEKL. The CDR3 spells CASSQLFSDYEQYF.

The V call is TRBV29-1, the J call TRBJ2-7; TCRdb gives TRBD1 as the D gene, but with no DNA this cannot be confirmed. The length of the CDR3 is 16 residues. The germline CDR1 and CDR2 sequences are SQVTM and ANQGSEA. The CDR3 sequence is CSVEEITAGLSYEQYF.

The chain carries TRBV7-8 and TRBJ2-1; the TCRdb call, TRBD2, lacks DNA for checking. The CDR3 runs 16 residues. Looked up from germline, CDR1 is SGHVS and CDR2 is FQNEAQ. The CDR3: CASSSPTSSPSNEQFF.

The rearrangement uses TRBV7-6 and TRBJ2-7. This CDR3 has 16 residues. Germline-derived CDR1 and CDR2 are SGHVS and FNYEAQ. This chain's CDR3 is CASSPGLLGDLYEQYF.

The CDR3 protein is CASSIVAGQPFNQPQHF. The chain joins TRBV19 to TRBJ1-5; TCRdb returns TRBD1, unconfirmable since there is no DNA. CDR1 LNHDA and CDR2 SQIVND come from the germline V gene (reference sequence). The CDR3 loop spans 17 amino acids.

The V call is TRBV20-1, the J call TRBJ2-3. CDR3 size: 13 residues. In germline, CDR1 is DFQATT, CDR2 SNEGSKA (reference sequence). The CDR3 here is CSASWSSTDTQYF.

This chain links TRBV6-6 with TRBJ2-7; TCRdb picks TRBD1, but there is no DNA to check that call. The CDR3 sequence is 14 residues long. The V gene's germline CDR1 is MNHNY and CDR2 SVGAGI (reference sequence). This CDR3 is CASSYLATGDEQYF.